This paragraph covers one TCR beta chain sequence. Antigen unknown. CDR1 MNHEY and CDR2 SVGAGI come from the germline V gene. Trimming took 0 bases from V and 1 from J, leaving 12 bases between them. CDR3 length: 16 amino acids. The sample belongs to a study of blood T cells in healthy people across ages. For the second PCR, which ran for 7 to 11 cycles, a sample-barcoded 5' primer and a J-beta primer mix were used. Paired-end reads containing CDR3 totaled no fewer than 3 million for each sample. TCRdb re-called the 5' RACE reads through MiXCR, storing one row per CDR3 protein. There are 500,000 to 700,000 distinct CDR3 sequences in the sample; roughly 31% occur only once, and 15% to 19% lies in the top ten. The authors extracted at least 5 micrograms of total RNA per sample. Study conclusions and caveats: With donor CMV status unknown, expanded clonotype changes were possibly confounded. Roughly linear age-related decline in beta diversity appeared, significant by age 40.

Sequencing was carried out using blood. V usage is TRBV6-5 and J usage is TRBJ2-5; no firm D call. The source of this sequence is a woman older than 75 in good health. The CDR3 spells CASSYSRGWVQETQYF. The CDR3 nucleotides are TGTGCCAGCAGTTACTCGAGAGGATGGGTCCAAGAGACCCAGTACTTC.